This T cell receptor beta chain was recorded in a study of T-cell reconstitution after alpha-beta-depleted transplantation in children (dated by TCRdb to about 2016). For context, the study as a whole: Using TCR repertoire profiling, the study followed T-cell immune reconstitution in a quantitative way in children after TCRalphabeta/CD19-depleted allogeneic hematopoietic cell transplantation. Paper-wide results and their limitations: Hyperexpanded clone frequencies declined over subsequent months; after one year, T-cell counts and TCRbeta diversity were mostly attributed to newly produced T cells. The high TCRbeta diversity at day 60 in some patients was ascribed to recipient T cells and intrathymic progenitors that had survived conditioning. About two months after transplant, the apparently early recovery of alphabetaT-cell counts reportedly depended on just several hundred clones that had expanded rapidly and came from non-depleted graft cells.

Notes on this clonotype: What antigen it recognizes has not been identified. No base qualities exist here, and no much larger clone lies one base off it.

According to the germline V gene, CDR1 reads KGHSH and CDR2 reads LQKENI. V is shortened by 3 bases, J by 3 bases, and the region joining them spans 12 bases. The CDR3 measures 15 amino acids from cysteine to phenylalanine. The sequence is cut down to CDR3 DNA, 45 bases in frame from base 1. The library was produced with PCR. The sequencer was an Illumina HiSeq 2500. TCR library preparation used molecular barcoding, with unique molecular identifiers applied to normalize quantification of the TCRbeta repertoire. TCRdb reanalyzed the raw reads on its own, using fastp at Q25 for trimming and MiXCR for clone calling, and kept in-frame beta chains. Each CDR3 protein gets just one entry, which takes the most common genes and DNA from the rows behind it. The table for this sample lists about 420,000 distinct CDR3 sequences; roughly 16% of them were counted only once. The ten most abundant clones make up about 32% of the sample.

The treatment or condition label on this specimen signifies: allogeneic hematopoietic cell transplantation with graft depleted of TCRalphabeta T cells and CD19 B cells. TCRalphabeta/CD19-depleted allogeneic hematopoietic cell grafts were given to the transplant recipients, all of whom were children. The specimen was PBMCs, mostly from graft donor cells, collected 360 days after TCRalphabeta/CD19-depleted stem cell transplant. The chain uses TRBV18 and TRBJ2-1; the D gene lacks a confident call. This TCR came from a boy under three years old who had a stem cell transplant for Wiskott-Aldrich syndrome, so the T cells may come from the graft donor. The DNA is as follows: TGTGCCAGCTCACCGATGCCACCGAACTACAATGAGCAGTTCTTC. Its translation reads: CASSPMPPNYNEQFF.